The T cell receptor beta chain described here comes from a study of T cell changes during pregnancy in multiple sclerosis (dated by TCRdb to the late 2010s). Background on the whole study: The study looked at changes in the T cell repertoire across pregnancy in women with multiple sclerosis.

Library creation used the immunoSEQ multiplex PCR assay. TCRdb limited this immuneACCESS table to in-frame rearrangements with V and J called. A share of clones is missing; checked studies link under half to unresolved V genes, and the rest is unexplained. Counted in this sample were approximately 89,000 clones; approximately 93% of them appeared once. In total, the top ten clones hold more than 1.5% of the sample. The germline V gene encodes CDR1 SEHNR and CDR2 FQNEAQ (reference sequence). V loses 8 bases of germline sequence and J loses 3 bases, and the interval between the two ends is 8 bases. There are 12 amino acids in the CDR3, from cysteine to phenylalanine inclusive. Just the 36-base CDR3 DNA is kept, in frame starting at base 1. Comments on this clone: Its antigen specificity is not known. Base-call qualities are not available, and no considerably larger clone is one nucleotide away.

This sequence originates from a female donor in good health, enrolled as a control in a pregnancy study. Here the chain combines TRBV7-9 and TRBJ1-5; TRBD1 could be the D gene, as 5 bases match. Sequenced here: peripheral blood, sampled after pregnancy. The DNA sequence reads TGTGCCAGCGGCAGGGACAATCAGCCCCAGCATTTT. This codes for CASGRDNQPQHF.